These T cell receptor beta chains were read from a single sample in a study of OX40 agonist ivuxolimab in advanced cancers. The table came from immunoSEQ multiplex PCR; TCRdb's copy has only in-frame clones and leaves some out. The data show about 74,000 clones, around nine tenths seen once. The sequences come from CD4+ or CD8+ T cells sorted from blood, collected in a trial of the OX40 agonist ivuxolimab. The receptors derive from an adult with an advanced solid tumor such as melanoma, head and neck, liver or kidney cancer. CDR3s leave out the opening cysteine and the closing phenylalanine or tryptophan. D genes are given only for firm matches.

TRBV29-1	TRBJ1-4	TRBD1	SVEEGGDDREF
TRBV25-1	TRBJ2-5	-	ASSDWGFKETQY
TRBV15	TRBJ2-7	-	ATRAGIHEQY
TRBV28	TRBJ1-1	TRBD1	ATSTGEAF
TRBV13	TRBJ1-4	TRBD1	ASSLRTGVATNEKLF
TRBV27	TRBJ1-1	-	ASALRGGTEAF
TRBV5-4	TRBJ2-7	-	ASTPDQDFPYEQY
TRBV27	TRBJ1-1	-	ASSSGGMNTEAF
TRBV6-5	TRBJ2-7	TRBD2	ASSYFSSGRYEQY
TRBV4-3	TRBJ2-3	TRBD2	ASSQDWTSGWTDTQY
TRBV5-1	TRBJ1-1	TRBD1	ASSQTGGGGTEAF
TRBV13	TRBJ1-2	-	ASSFGQGGGYT
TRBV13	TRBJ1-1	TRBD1	ASSQGPGQRGSEAF
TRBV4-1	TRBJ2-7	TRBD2	ASSLTRTGGAREQY
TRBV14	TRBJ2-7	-	ASSPGVGEQY
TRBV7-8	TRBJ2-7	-	ASSLYQGTYEQY
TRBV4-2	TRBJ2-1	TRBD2	ASSQDSMRDYSYNEQF
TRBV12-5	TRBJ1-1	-	ASGLIPPWGMNTEAF
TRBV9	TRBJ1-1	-	ASSVGANTEAF
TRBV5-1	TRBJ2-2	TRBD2	ASSLVRDYPTGELF
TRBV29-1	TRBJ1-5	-	SVLVSADSNQPQH
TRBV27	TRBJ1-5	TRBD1	ASSLVTPGQVDNNQPQH
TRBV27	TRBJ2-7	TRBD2	ASSFSGRASYEQY
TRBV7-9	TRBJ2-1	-	ASSSLDPAQF
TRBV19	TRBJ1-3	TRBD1	ASRQGAIGNTIY
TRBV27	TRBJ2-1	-	ASSFMANEQF
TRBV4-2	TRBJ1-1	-	ASSQDLWSKNTEAF
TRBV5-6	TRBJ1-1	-	ASSRGGTEAF
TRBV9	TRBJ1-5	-	ASSVNSNQPQH
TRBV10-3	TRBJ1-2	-	AISEPRDYYGYT
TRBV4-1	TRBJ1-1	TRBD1	ASSQGTGVGTEAF
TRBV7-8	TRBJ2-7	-	ASSLARERPSYEQY
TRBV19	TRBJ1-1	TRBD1	ASTTGAEAF
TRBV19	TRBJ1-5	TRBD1	ASRIMTGGRQPQH
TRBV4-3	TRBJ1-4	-	ASSQEWSAQRVGEKLF
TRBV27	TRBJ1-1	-	ASSLFQGNTEAF